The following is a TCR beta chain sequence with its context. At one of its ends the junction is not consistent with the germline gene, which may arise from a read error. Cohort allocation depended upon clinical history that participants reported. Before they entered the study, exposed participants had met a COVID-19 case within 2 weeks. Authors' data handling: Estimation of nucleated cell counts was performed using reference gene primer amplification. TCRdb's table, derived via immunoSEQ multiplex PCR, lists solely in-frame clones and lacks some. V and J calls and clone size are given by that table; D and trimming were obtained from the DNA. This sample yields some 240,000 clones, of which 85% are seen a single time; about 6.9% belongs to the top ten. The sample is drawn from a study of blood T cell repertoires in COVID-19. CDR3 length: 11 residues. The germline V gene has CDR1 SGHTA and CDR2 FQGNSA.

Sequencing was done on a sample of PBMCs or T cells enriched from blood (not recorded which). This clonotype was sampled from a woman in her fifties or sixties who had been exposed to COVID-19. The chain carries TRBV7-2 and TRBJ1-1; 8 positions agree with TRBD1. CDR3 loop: CASSTPQGAVF. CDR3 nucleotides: TGTGCCAGCAGCACTCCCCAGGGGGCCGTCTTT.